The entry that follows covers one TCR beta chain sequence. Its specificity is not known. The source of the sample is a study of CD8+ T cells in alopecia areata. Whole-study findings and limits: Mouse data revealed clearer TCR sharing than patient data did, a gap possibly tied to HLA.

This CDR3 is built from 13 residues. CDR1 and CDR2 from the germline V gene are SQVTM and ANQGSEA. V lost 5 bases and J lost 0, with 10 bases in between. Sorting of PBMCs yielded the CD4+ and CD8+ T cells. Extracted from the samples, RNA was reverse transcribed into cDNA to serve as the sequencing template. Libraries were prepared by immunoSEQ multiplex PCR; TCRdb keeps only in-frame clonotypes and omits some of them. Of around 100,000 clones detected, around three fifths appear once; the ten largest clones hold roughly 8.8%. The sequenced sample was CD4+ T cells sorted from blood. The clonotype was recovered from a human donor in good health. The chain carries TRBV29-1 and TRBJ1-1; D uncertain. The CDR3 sequence: CSVSEHVNTEAFF. The CDR3 DNA reads as TGCAGCGTTTCTGAACACGTGAACACTGAAGCTTTCTTT.